These 17 T cell receptor beta chains were sequenced from one sample in a study of T cells in Graves' hyperthyroidism and ophthalmopathy. RNA transcripts served as the template for amplifying TCR beta CDR3 regions. The study used the HTBI primer set for a first-round RT-PCR of the TCR CDR3. TCRdb passed the multiplex PCR reads through MiXCR, listing each CDR3 protein once. The sample yields over 700,000 distinct CDR3 sequences, about a third seen once. Sequencing was done on a sample of blood. Receptors were obtained from a woman in her thirties or forties with Graves' hyperthyroidism.

This clonotype was observed a few times. The chain employs TRBV5-5 and TRBJ1-4, with 8 bases fitting TRBD1. CDR1 is SGHKS and CDR2 is YYEKEE in the germline V gene (reference sequence). The CDR3 is 15 residues long. Trimming removed 0 bases from V and 7 bases from J; junction bases left unmatched: 5. CDR3 DNA: TGTGCCAGCAGCTTGGCCTCAGGGGGCAGTGAAAAACTGTTTTTT. This translates into CASSLASGGSEKLFF.

J is TRBJ1-2 and V is TRBV19, with 8 positions matching TRBD1. The junction had 7 bases not matched to a gene; V was cut back by 5 bases and J by 8 bases. The CDR3 loop spans 13 amino acids. The germline CDR1 and CDR2 sequences are LNHDA and SQIVND (reference sequence). CDR3 residues: CASSVQGVSGYTF. The CDR3 bases are TGTGCCAGTAGTGTACAGGGGGTTAGCGGCTACACCTTC.

To note about this clonotype: The junction departs from germline at one end; a sequencing error may be responsible. CDR3 DNA sequence: TGCGCCAGCAGCCAAGGCTGGCGGGAGCACGAGCAGTACTTC. The encoded protein is CASSQGWREHEQYF. This chain joins TRBV7-2 and TRBJ2-7; 7 nucleotides match TRBD2. The CDR3 extends over 14 amino acids. Germline values: CDR1 SGHTA, CDR2 FQGNSA. The variable domain in full, completed from reference TRBV7-2 and TRBJ2-7, reads GAGVSQSPSNKVTEKGKDVELRCDPISGHTALYWYRQSLGQGLEFLIYFQGNSAPDKSGLPSDRFSAERTGGSVSTLTIQRTQQEDSAVYLCASSQGWREHEQYFGPGTRLTVT.

Comments on this clonotype: A single base separates this from a much larger clone, so it may be a read error. The chain couples TRBV9 to TRBJ1-6, with D unclear. The CDR3 loop spans 14 amino acids. The germline V gene encodes CDR1 SGDLS and CDR2 YYNGEE. Here the CDR3 reads CVSSVAEPFSPLHF. The DNA for the CDR3 is TGTGTCAGCAGCGTAGCAGAGCCTTTCTCACCCCTCCACTTT.

This clonotype was counted a few times. The chain joins TRBV7-2 to TRBJ2-2; 9 bases fit TRBD2. The CDR3 is 16 amino acids. Trimming at V came to 2 bases and at J to 5 bases, leaving 6 bases not matched to a gene. The V gene's germline CDR1 is SGHTA and CDR2 FQGNSA. The DNA of the CDR3 is TGTGCCAGCAGCTTAAAGGCGGGGGGGCTTACCGGGGAGCTGTTTTTT. Translating gives CASSLKAGGLTGELFF.

The chain combines TRBV9 with TRBJ1-6; D might be TRBD1 (6 bases). Germline CDR1 SGDLS, CDR2 YYNGEE. This CDR3 is built from 14 residues. The germline V and J ends were trimmed by 3 bases and 10 bases, with 14 bases remaining between them. CDR3 region: CASSAQGFRSPLHF. The CDR3 DNA reads as TGTGCCAGCAGCGCACAGGGTTTTAGGTCACCCCTCCACTTT.

This chain connects TRBV12-3 or TRBV12-4 to TRBJ2-7; D may be TRBD1 or TRBD2 (5 bases each). This CDR3 has 15 residues. V was pared by 3 bases and J by 0 bases, with 12 bases between. CDR3: CASSFGALSSYEQYF. CDR3 DNA: TGTGCCAGCAGTTTCGGGGCGTTGAGCTCCTACGAGCAGTACTTC.

This clonotype was seen many times. This sequence joins TRBV19 and TRBJ1-4; D gene uncertain. Germline V gene sequence: CDR1 LNHDA, CDR2 SQIVND (reference sequence). This CDR3 comprises 14 residues. V lost 6 bases and J lost 0, with 8 bases in between. CDR3 protein: CASSPQSTNEKLFF. The DNA for the CDR3 is TGTGCCAGTAGCCCCCAGTCAACTAATGAAAAACTGTTTTTT.

This clonotype was counted only a few times. This sequence joins TRBV4-3 and TRBJ1-1; the D is unclear. The ends were cut back, 0 bases at V and 0 bases at J, with 5 bases in the middle. From germline, CDR1 is LGHNA and CDR2 YSLEER. This CDR3 has 14 residues. The DNA for the CDR3 is TGCGCCAGCAGCCAAGAAGTGATGAACACTGAAGCTTTCTTT. Encoded protein: CASSQEVMNTEAFF.

The rearrangement links TRBV5-1 to TRBJ2-5; weak D call: TRBD2 (7 bases). Trimming left V 0 bases short and J 4 bases short, with 19 bases between. This CDR3 contains 17 residues. Germline V gives CDR1 SGHRS, CDR2 YFSETQ. In nucleotides, the CDR3 is TGCGCCAGCAGCTTGGCCCCCGGCGGGGGCGTTGGAGAGACCCAGTACTTC. It codes for CASSLAPGGGVGETQYF. Complete variable domain (other parts from reference TRBV5-1 and TRBJ2-5): KAGVTQTPRYLIKTRGQQVTLSCSPISGHRSVSWYQQTPGQGLQFLFEYFSETQRNKGNFPGRFSGRQFSNSRSEMNVSTLELGDSALYLCASSLAPGGGVGETQYFGPGTRLLVL.

The J gene is TRBJ1-1, the V gene TRBV5-6; perhaps TRBD1 as D (5 bases). Germline CDR1 is SGHDT and CDR2 is YYEEEE. The CDR3 length is 14 residues. V shed 4 bases and J shed 4 bases, with 14 bases lying between them. CDR3 sequence: CASSPLQASTEAFF. The CDR3 region has the DNA TGTGCCAGCAGCCCATTACAGGCCAGCACTGAAGCTTTCTTT.

This clonotype was counted at least ten times. The chain employs TRBV10-3 and TRBJ1-2; TRBD1 agrees at 7 bases. The germline gives CDR1 ENHRY, CDR2 SYGVKD. CDR3 size: 16 residues. The V gene end was trimmed by 7 bases and the J gene end by 1 base; junction bases not matched to a gene: 12. The CDR3 region is CAITQGGLAVNYGYTF. CDR3 nucleotides: TGTGCCATCACCCAGGGGGGGCTTGCCGTTAACTATGGCTACACCTTC.

This clonotype has only one observation. This chain's CDR3 is CSSHVTVSGNTIYF. The CDR3 nucleotides are TGCAGCAGCCACGTCACAGTCTCGGGAAACACCATATATTTT. V and J are TRBV29-1 and TRBJ1-3; unclear D gene. The CDR3 runs to 14 residues. V was clipped by 8 bases and J by 4 bases, with 18 bases between them. Per germline, CDR1 SQVTM and CDR2 ANQGSEA.

In regard to this clonotype: A much larger clonotype is one base distant, so this may be a read error. V usage is TRBV14 and J usage is TRBJ2-7; 7 bases are shared with TRBD1. This CDR3 contains 14 residues. Germline V CDR1 and CDR2: SGHDN, FVKESK. V trimming: 6 bases; J trimming: 0 bases; junction bases outside the gene matches: 5. The CDR3 is CASRHRDSSYEQYF. The CDR3 bases are TGTGCCAGCAGACACCGGGACAGCTCCTACGAGCAGTACTTC. The entire variable domain, with the rest obtained from reference TRBV14 and TRBJ2-7, is as follows: EAGVTQFPSHSVIEKGQTVTLRCDPISGHDNLYWYRRVMGKEIKFLLHFVKESKQDESGMPNNRFLAERTGGTYSTLKVQPAELEDSGVYFCASRHRDSSYEQYFGPGTRLTVT.

A few counts support this clonotype. The chain combines TRBV20-1 with TRBJ1-1, with D maybe TRBD1 (6 bases). The CDR3 sequence is 14 residues long. V was pared by 0 bases and J by 4 bases, with 12 bases between. Germline V lookup: CDR1 DFQATT, CDR2 SNEGSKA (reference sequence). The CDR3 is CSARDLNRATEAFF. The DNA for the CDR3 is TGCAGTGCTAGAGATCTGAACAGGGCCACTGAAGCTTTCTTT.

This clonotype was seen only a few times. The germline gene is not matched at one end of the junction; a read error may be the cause. J is TRBJ2-2 and V is TRBV5-1, with 9 bases aligning to TRBD1. Germline V lookup: CDR1 SGHRS, CDR2 YFSETQ. There are 15 residues in the CDR3. CDR3 DNA sequence: TGTGCCAGCAGCACCTGGACAGGGGTCACCGGGGAGCTGTTTTTT. Its protein product is CASSTWTGVTGELFF.

This clonotype was picked up many times. The chain has TRBV6-5 and TRBJ1-1, with D perhaps matching TRBD1 (5 bases). This CDR3 is 14 amino acids long. Germline loops: CDR1 MNHEY, CDR2 SVGAGI. V was trimmed by 0 bases and J by 3 bases, leaving 8 bases between them. As DNA, the CDR3 is TGTGCCAGCAGTTACTCTCCGGGGGACACTGAAGCTTTCTTT. This sequence encodes CASSYSPGDTEAFF.